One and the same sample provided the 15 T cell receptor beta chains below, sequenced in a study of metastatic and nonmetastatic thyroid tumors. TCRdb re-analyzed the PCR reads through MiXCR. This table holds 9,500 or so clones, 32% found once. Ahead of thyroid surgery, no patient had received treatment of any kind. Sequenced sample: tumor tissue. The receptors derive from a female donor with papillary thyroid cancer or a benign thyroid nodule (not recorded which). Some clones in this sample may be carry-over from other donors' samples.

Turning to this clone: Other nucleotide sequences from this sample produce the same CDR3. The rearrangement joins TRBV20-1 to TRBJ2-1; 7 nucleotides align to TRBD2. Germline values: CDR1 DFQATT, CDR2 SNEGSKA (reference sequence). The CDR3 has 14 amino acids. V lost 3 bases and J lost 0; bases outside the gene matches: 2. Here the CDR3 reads CSARGGSSYNEQFF. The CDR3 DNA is TGCAGTGCTAGGGGCGGGAGCTCCTACAATGAGCAGTTCTTC.

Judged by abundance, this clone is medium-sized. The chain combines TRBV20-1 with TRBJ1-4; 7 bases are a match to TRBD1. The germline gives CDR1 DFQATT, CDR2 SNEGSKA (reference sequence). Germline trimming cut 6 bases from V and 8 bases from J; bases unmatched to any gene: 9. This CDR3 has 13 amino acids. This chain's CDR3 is CSARTGMEEKLFF. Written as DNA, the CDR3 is TGCAGTGCAAGGACAGGAATGGAGGAAAAACTGTTTTTT.

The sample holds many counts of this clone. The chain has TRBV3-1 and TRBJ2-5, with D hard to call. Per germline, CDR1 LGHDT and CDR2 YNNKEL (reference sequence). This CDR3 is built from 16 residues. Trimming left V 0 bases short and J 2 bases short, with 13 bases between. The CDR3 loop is CASSQDWPGGQETQYF. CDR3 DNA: TGTGCCAGCAGCCAAGATTGGCCAGGTGGACAAGAGACCCAGTACTTC.

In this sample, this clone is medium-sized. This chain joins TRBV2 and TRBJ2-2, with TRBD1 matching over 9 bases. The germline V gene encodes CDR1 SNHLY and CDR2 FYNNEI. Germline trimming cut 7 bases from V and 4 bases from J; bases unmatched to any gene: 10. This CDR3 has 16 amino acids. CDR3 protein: CASNKDRGAGTGELFF. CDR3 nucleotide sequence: TGTGCCAGCAATAAAGACAGGGGGGCTGGCACCGGGGAGCTGTTTTTT.

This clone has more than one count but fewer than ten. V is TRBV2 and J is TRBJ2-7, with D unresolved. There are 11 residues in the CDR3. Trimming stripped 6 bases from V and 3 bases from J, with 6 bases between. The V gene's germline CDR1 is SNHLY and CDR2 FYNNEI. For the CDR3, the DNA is TGTGCCAGCAGGCTACACTACGAGCAGTACTTC. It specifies CASRLHYEQYF. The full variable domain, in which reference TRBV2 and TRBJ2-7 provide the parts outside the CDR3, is EPEVTQTPSHQVTQMGQEVILRCVPISNHLYFYWYRQILGQKVEFLVSFYNNEISEKSEIFDDQFSVERPDGSNFTLKIRSTKLEDSAMYFCASRLHYEQYFGPGTRLTVT.

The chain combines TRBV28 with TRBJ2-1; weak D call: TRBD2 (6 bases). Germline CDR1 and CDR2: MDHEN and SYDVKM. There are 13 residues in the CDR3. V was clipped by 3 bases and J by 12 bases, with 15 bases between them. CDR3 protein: CASSFLRERRQFF. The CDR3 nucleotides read TGTGCCAGCAGTTTTTTGCGGGAACGGCGGCAGTTCTTC.

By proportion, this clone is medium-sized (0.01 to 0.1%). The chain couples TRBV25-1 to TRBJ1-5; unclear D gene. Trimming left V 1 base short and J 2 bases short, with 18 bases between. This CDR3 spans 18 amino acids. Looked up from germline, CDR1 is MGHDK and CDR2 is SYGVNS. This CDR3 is CASSEFGVQLGGNQPQHF. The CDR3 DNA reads TGTGCCAGCAGTGAATTCGGGGTTCAATTGGGTGGCAATCAGCCCCAGCATTTT.

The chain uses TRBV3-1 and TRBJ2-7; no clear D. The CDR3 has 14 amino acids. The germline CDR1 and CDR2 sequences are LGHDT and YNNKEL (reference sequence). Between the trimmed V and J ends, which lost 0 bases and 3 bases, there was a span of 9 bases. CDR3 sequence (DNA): TGTGCCAGCAGCCAAGATTTAGATTTCTACGAGCAGTACTTC. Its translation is CASSQDLDFYEQYF.

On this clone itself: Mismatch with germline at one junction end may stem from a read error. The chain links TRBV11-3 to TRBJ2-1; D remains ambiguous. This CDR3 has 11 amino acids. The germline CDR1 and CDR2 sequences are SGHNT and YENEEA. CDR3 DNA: TGTGCCATCAGCTTAGGTCGAGAGCAGTTCTTC. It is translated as CAISLGREQFF. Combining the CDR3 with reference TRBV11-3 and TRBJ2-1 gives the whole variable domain EAGVVQSPRYKIIEKKQPVAFWCNPISGHNTLYWYLQNLGQGPELLIRYENEEAVDDSQLPKDRFSAERLKGVDSTLKIQPAELGDSAVYLCAISLGREQFFGPGTRLTVL.

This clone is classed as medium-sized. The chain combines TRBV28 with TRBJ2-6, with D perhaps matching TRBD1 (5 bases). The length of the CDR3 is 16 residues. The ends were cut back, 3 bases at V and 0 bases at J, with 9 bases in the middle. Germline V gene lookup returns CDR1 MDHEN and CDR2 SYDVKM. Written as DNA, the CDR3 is TGTGCCAGCAGTTTGCAGGGCCACTCTGGGGCCAACGTCCTGACTTTC. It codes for CASSLQGHSGANVLTF.

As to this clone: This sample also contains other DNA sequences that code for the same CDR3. CDR3 bases: TGTGCCAGCAGTCCTAGGCAGGGTCAGAATTCACCCCTCCACTTT. This codes for CASSPRQGQNSPLHF. J is TRBJ1-6 and V is TRBV9, with a possible D match to TRBD1 (5 bases). Trimming shortened V by 5 bases and J by 7 bases, and 16 bases separated the two germline ends. Germline-derived CDR1 and CDR2 are SGDLS and YYNGEE. This CDR3 is built from 15 residues.

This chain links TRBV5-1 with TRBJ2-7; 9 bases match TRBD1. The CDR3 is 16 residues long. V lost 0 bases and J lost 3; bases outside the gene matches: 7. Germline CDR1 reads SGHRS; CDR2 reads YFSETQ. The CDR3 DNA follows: TGCGCCAGCAGCTTGGACACAGGGGGCAGTGACTACGAGCAGTACTTC. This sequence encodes CASSLDTGGSDYEQYF.

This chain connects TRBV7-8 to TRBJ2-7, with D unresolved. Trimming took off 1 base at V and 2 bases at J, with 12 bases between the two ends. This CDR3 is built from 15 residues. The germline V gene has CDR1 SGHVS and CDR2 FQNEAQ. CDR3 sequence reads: CASSLGSQATYEQYF. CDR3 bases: TGTGCCAGCAGCTTAGGGTCCCAGGCTACCTACGAGCAGTACTTC.

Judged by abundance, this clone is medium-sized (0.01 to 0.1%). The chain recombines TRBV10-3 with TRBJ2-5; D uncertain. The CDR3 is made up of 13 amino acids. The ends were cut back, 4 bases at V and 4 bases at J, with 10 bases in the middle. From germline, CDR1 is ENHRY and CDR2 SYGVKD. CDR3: CAISGELRETQYF. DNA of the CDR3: TGTGCCATCAGTGGTGAACTCCGAGAGACCCAGTACTTC.

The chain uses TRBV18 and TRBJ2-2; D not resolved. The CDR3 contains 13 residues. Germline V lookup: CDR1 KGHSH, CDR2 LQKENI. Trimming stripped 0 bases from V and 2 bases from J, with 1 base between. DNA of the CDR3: TGTGCCAGCTCACCACCAAACACCGGGGAGCTGTTTTTT. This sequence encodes CASSPPNTGELFF.